This T cell receptor beta chain was documented in a study of OX40 agonist ivuxolimab in advanced cancers. General observations from the study: Antigen specificity of clonally expanded peripheral T cells was not established.

This clone was detected a few times. What it binds is not known. The repertoire was sequenced with immunoSEQ multiplex PCR; TCRdb's copy has only in-frame clones and lacks some. The data show around 38,000 clones, approximately 72% seen once. The germline gives CDR1 SGHVS, CDR2 FNYEAQ. V trimming: 4 bases; J trimming: 10 bases; junction bases outside the gene matches: 12. This CDR3 has 16 residues. This TCR was recovered from an adult with an advanced solid tumor such as melanoma, head and neck, liver or kidney cancer. The chain has TRBV7-6 and TRBJ1-4; 10 bases match TRBD1. Sample: CD4+ or CD8+ T cells sorted from blood, taken in a trial of the OX40 agonist ivuxolimab. CDR3 sequence reads: CASSSHSGTGDGKLFF. The CDR3 DNA reads TGTGCCAGCAGCTCCCACAGCGGGACAGGGGATGGAAAACTGTTTTTT.